Shown below are 31 T cell receptor beta chains from a single sample sequenced in a study of T cells in Graves' hyperthyroidism and ophthalmopathy. Using RNA transcripts as the source, TCR beta CDR3 regions were amplified. The HTBI primer set was used in a first-round RT-PCR of the TCR CDR3. TCRdb re-analysed the multiplex PCR reads in MiXCR, keeping a single row per CDR3 protein. The table has approximately 300,000 distinct CDR3 sequences, roughly 15% seen once. The material sequenced was blood. The source is a man younger than 40 with Graves' hyperthyroidism.

This clonotype was counted many times. The chain employs TRBV2 and TRBJ1-6; no definite D call. This CDR3 has 14 residues. Germline loops: CDR1 SNHLY, CDR2 FYNNEI. V was pared by 4 bases and J by 9 bases, with 13 bases between. The CDR3 nucleotides are TGTGCCAGCAGTGTTTCCGTGCCCATTTCACCCCTCCACTTT. Its protein product is CASSVSVPISPLHF.

This clonotype was detected ten times or more. The chain is built from TRBV30 and TRBJ2-1; D is undetermined. Germline V CDR1 and CDR2: GTSNPN, SVGIG (reference sequence). This CDR3 comprises 12 residues. Between the trimmed V and J ends, which lost 0 bases and 7 bases, there was a span of 7 bases. CDR3 nucleotides: TGTGCCTGGAGTGTACGTCTTAATGAGCAGTTCTTC. Encoded protein: CAWSVRLNEQFF.

There are many counts of this clonotype. This chain joins TRBV11-2 and TRBJ2-1, with D unresolved. The germline V gene has CDR1 SGHAT and CDR2 FQNNGV. V was shortened by 0 bases and J by 8 bases, with 8 bases between the two germline ends. The CDR3 sequence is 13 residues long. DNA of the CDR3: TGTGCCAGCAGCTTAGACCCTATCGATGAGCAGTTCTTC. Encoded protein: CASSLDPIDEQFF.

About this clonotype: This could be a read error, since a much larger clone is one nucleotide away. The chain is built from TRBV5-1 and TRBJ2-2; the match to TRBD1 covers 7 bases. The CDR3 sequence is 15 residues long. Germline values: CDR1 SGHRS, CDR2 YFSETQ. The CDR3 reads CASSPDRTNTGERFF. The CDR3 coding sequence is TGCGCCAGCAGCCCGGACAGGACGAACACCGGGGAGCGGTTTTTT.

This clonotype was seen ten or more times. The rearrangement links TRBV5-1 to TRBJ2-7; 9 bases line up with TRBD1. The CDR3 covers 15 residues. With V trimmed by 0 bases and J by 5 bases, 6 bases remained unmatched. Germline CDR1 SGHRS, CDR2 YFSETQ. The CDR3 region is CASSLGPGQGDEQYF. The DNA of the CDR3 is TGCGCCAGCAGCTTGGGCCCGGGACAGGGAGACGAGCAGTACTTC. The full variable domain, in which reference TRBV5-1 and TRBJ2-7 provide the parts outside the CDR3, is KAGVTQTPRYLIKTRGQQVTLSCSPISGHRSVSWYQQTPGQGLQFLFEYFSETQRNKGNFPGRFSGRQFSNSRSEMNVSTLELGDSALYLCASSLGPGQGDEQYFGPGTRLTVT.

This clonotype has at least ten counts. The chain has TRBV20-1 and TRBJ2-1; 14 positions match TRBD2. CDR1 and CDR2 (germline): DFQATT, SNEGSKA (reference sequence). The V segment lost 3 bases and the J segment 8 bases; nucleotides outside the gene matches: 21. This CDR3 is built from 20 residues. CDR3 sequence: CSASSIGLAGGYMLEDEQFF. CDR3 coding DNA: TGCAGTGCTAGTAGTATTGGACTAGCGGGAGGTTATATGTTGGAGGATGAGCAGTTCTTC.

In this sample, this clonotype turned up many times. The chain couples TRBV9 to TRBJ2-5; 9 bases are a match to TRBD2. The CDR3 spans 18 residues. The V gene's germline CDR1 is SGDLS and CDR2 YYNGEE. V was pared by 0 bases and J by 5 bases, with 14 bases of the junction left unmatched. In DNA form, the CDR3 reads TGTGCCAGCAGCGTAGGGGTAGCGGGAGCGCGAGGCGAGGAGACCCAGTACTTC. Translating it yields CASSVGVAGARGEETQYF.

Ten or more counts support this clonotype. One junction end does not reproduce the germline sequence, and a read error may be involved. The chain uses TRBV2 and TRBJ2-2, with TRBD1 matching over 10 bases. Germline V CDR1 and CDR2: SNHLY, FYNNEI. The CDR3 spans 13 residues. The CDR3 sequence is CAGRQGAAGELFF. The CDR3 bases are TGTGCCGGCAGACAGGGGGCGGCCGGGGAGCTGTTTTTT.

This clonotype was counted a few times. This sequence joins TRBV10-3 and TRBJ1-4; 7 bases fit TRBD1. The length of the CDR3 is 16 residues. Germline V gene sequence: CDR1 ENHRY, CDR2 SYGVKD. The V segment lost 11 bases and the J segment 1 base; nucleotides outside the gene matches: 13. Here the CDR3 DNA reads TGTGCCGCGGGGACAGATCGATCAGGAACTAATGAAAAACTGTTTTTT. Amino acid sequence: CAAGTDRSGTNEKLFF.

This chain links TRBV5-8 with TRBJ1-4; D possibly corresponds to TRBD1 (6 bases). Germline V gene lookup returns CDR1 SGHTS and CDR2 YDEGEE. The ends were cut back, 5 bases at V and 5 bases at J, with 19 bases in the middle. This CDR3 is 16 amino acids long. The CDR3: CASSFGGGARNEKLFF. CDR3 DNA sequence: TGTGCCAGCAGTTTTGGCGGGGGGGCAAGAAATGAAAAACTGTTTTTT. The variable domain in full, completed from reference TRBV5-8 and TRBJ1-4, reads EAGVTQSPTHLIKTRGQQATLRCSPISGHTSVYWYQQALGLGLQFLLWYDEGEERNRGNFPPRFSGRQFPNYSSELNVNALELEDSALYLCASSFGGGARNEKLFFGSGTQLSVL.

This clonotype was observed once. The genes are TRBV28 and TRBJ2-7; no definite D call. The V and J ends lost 8 bases and 3 bases respectively, with 17 bases between them. Germline lookup yields CDR1 MDHEN and CDR2 SYDVKM. The CDR3 extends over 14 amino acids. The DNA of the CDR3 is TGTGCCAGCTCACCAAGACATGCCGACTACGAGCAGTACTTC. Protein product: CASSPRHADYEQYF.

This clonotype was detected ten times or more. J is TRBJ2-4 and V is TRBV7-8; a possible D gene is TRBD2 (5 bases). The CDR3 runs to 14 residues. Trimming pared 1 base from V and 5 bases from J, leaving 9 bases between. The germline V gene has CDR1 SGHVS and CDR2 FQNEAQ. Here the CDR3 reads CASSLGGYENIQYF. CDR3 DNA: TGTGCCAGCAGCTTAGGAGGGTACGAAAACATTCAGTACTTC.

At least ten counts were recorded for this clonotype. The chain joins TRBV11-2 to TRBJ1-2, with TRBD1 identical over 8 bases. Germline loops: CDR1 SGHAT, CDR2 FQNNGV. The CDR3 is 19 amino acids. V lost 3 bases to trimming and J lost 3 bases; unmatched junction nucleotides: 18. The CDR3, as DNA: TGTGCCAGCAGCTTCATAACAACGGCTTCAGGGGGCCGGGACTATGGCTACACCTTC. This translates into CASSFITTASGGRDYGYTF.

This clonotype has a count of ten or more. The V and J genes are TRBV7-2 and TRBJ2-5; 8 bases line up with TRBD2. Germline V gene lookup returns CDR1 SGHTA and CDR2 FQGNSA. The CDR3 runs 15 residues. J lost 1 base, V lost 5 bases, and 6 bases had no gene match. In DNA, the CDR3 is TGTGCCAGCAGCCCGCGACTAGCGACCCAAGAGACCCAGTACTTC. Translated: CASSPRLATQETQYF.

This clonotype came up many times. V and J are TRBV13 and TRBJ2-7, with TRBD1 matching 7 bases. This CDR3 is 15 amino acids long. The V and J ends lost 2 bases and 3 bases, in that order; junction bases with no gene match: 7. Germline V CDR1 and CDR2: PRHDT, FYEKMQ (reference sequence). This chain's CDR3 is CASSLSGTANYEQYF. CDR3 in DNA: TGTGCCAGCAGCTTAAGTGGGACAGCCAACTACGAGCAGTACTTC.

This clonotype was seen ten or more times. The rearrangement uses TRBV11-2 and TRBJ2-1, with D uncertain. Germline CDR1 is SGHAT and CDR2 is FQNNGV. There are 13 residues in the CDR3. The V gene lost 2 bases and the J gene lost 14 bases, with 16 bases spanning the gap. The CDR3 loop reads CASSLHLVNAKFF. DNA of the CDR3: TGTGCCAGCAGCTTACATCTAGTTAATGCTAAGTTCTTC.

This chain joins TRBV20-1 and TRBJ2-5; D assignment may be TRBD1 or TRBD2 (6 bases each). Trimming removed 3 bases from V and 5 bases from J, with 13 bases in between. Germline V gene sequence: CDR1 DFQATT, CDR2 SNEGSKA (reference sequence). This CDR3 region has 13 residues. Here the CDR3 reads CSASLGGQETQYF. The DNA for the CDR3 is TGCAGTGCTAGTTTGGGGGGCCAGGAGACCCAGTACTTC.

The V call is TRBV18, the J call TRBJ2-1; tentative D call: TRBD1 (6 bases). In germline, CDR1 is KGHSH, CDR2 LQKENI. This CDR3 has 13 amino acids. The V and J ends lost 4 bases and 10 bases respectively, with 14 bases between them. The CDR3 nucleotides read TGTGCCAGCTCACAATCACAGGGCGGGGAGCAGTTCTTC. Its protein product is CASSQSQGGEQFF.

In this sample, this clonotype turned up many times. The chain uses TRBV7-2 and TRBJ2-7, with a tentative D call TRBD2 (5 bases). The CDR3 spans 14 residues. From germline, CDR1 is SGHTA and CDR2 FQGNSA. V dropped 8 bases and J dropped 5 bases, with 19 bases sitting between them. Written as DNA, the CDR3 is TGTGCCAGCCCCCGGGGAAGGGCTATCCACGAGCAGTACTTC. The encoded protein is CASPRGRAIHEQYF.

This clonotype was picked up many times. The genes are TRBV5-1 and TRBJ2-1; unclear D gene. The CDR3 sequence is 13 residues long. Germline V gene lookup returns CDR1 SGHRS and CDR2 YFSETQ. V lost 5 bases and J 0 bases, leaving 6 bases between the germline ends. The CDR3 nucleotides read TGCGCCAGCAGGCCAGGCTCCTACAATGAGCAGTTCTTC. It is translated as CASRPGSYNEQFF.

This clonotype was seen ten or more times. V is TRBV12-3 or TRBV12-4 and J is TRBJ1-2, with a possible D match to TRBD1 (6 bases). Trimming left V 9 bases short and J 8 bases short, with 13 bases between. The CDR3 is 11 amino acids. In DNA form, the CDR3 reads TGTGCCAGTTCTCAGGGGACCGGCTACACCTTC. Translated: CASSQGTGYTF.

This clonotype was seen at least ten times. At one boundary the junction diverges from the germline segment, which might be a read error. The chain joins TRBV20-1 to TRBJ2-5; 11 nucleotides align to TRBD2. Germline V gene lookup returns CDR1 DFQATT and CDR2 SNEGSKA (reference sequence). The CDR3 length is 13 residues. CDR3 DNA sequence: TGCAGTGCTACGCTGGCTAGCGGGAGGACTCTCGACTTC. Its translation: CSATLASGRTLDF.

This clonotype came up many times. V usage is TRBV7-2 and J usage is TRBJ2-3; D is undetermined. The germline V gene encodes CDR1 SGHTA and CDR2 FQGNSA. Trimming removed 5 bases from V and 2 bases from J, with 14 bases in between. CDR3 size: 15 residues. The CDR3 DNA sequence: TGTGCCAGCAGCGAACATTACGGGCCCACAGATACGCAGTATTTT. The encoded protein is CASSEHYGPTDTQYF.

The rearrangement uses TRBV6-1 and TRBJ2-7; 9 bases are a match to TRBD2. V gave up 3 bases and J gave up 3 bases; unmatched junction bases: 6. Germline V gives CDR1 MNHNS, CDR2 SASEGT. This CDR3 comprises 15 residues. CDR3 DNA sequence: TGTGCCAGCAGTGACCAAGGGCGGGGGGGCTACGAGCAGTACTTC. Protein product: CASSDQGRGGYEQYF.

This clonotype has a count of ten or more. The chain carries TRBV12-3 or TRBV12-4 and TRBJ1-2; possible D gene TRBD1, 6 bases. Trimming took off 7 bases at V and 13 bases at J, with 25 bases between the two ends. CDR3 length equals 14 residues. This chain's CDR3 is CASTMWGAKEGGTF. For the CDR3, the DNA is TGTGCCAGCACCATGTGGGGGGCGAAGGAGGGCGGCACCTTC.

This clonotype has more than one count but fewer than ten. The CDR3 sequence: CASSGPGTGVHEQYF. As DNA, the CDR3 is TGCGCCAGCAGCGGCCCCGGGACAGGAGTCCACGAGCAGTACTTC. V and J are TRBV5-1 and TRBJ2-7; 8 nucleotides line up with TRBD1. Germline CDR1 is SGHRS and CDR2 is YFSETQ. Trimming removed 4 bases from V and 5 bases from J; junction bases left unmatched: 11. The CDR3 is 15 amino acids.

This clonotype was detected many times. The CDR3 nucleotides read TGCAGCGTTGAACTAGCTTATGACACAGATACGCAGTATTTT. Translation: CSVELAYDTDTQYF. V usage is TRBV29-1 and J usage is TRBJ2-3, with D possibly matching TRBD2 (5 bases). The CDR3 spans 14 residues. V was pared by 2 bases and J by 2 bases, with 11 bases between. Germline V gene data show CDR1 as SQVTM and CDR2 as ANQGSEA.

This clonotype has at least ten counts. This chain uses TRBV5-5 with TRBJ2-4; D is perhaps TRBD1 or TRBD2 (5 bases each). This CDR3 contains 15 residues. Germline V gene sequence: CDR1 SGHKS, CDR2 YYEKEE (reference sequence). The V gene lost 7 bases and the J gene lost 1 base, with 15 bases spanning the gap. CDR3 in DNA: TGTGCCAGCTCGAAAGGAGAGGGGGCCAAAAACATTCAGTACTTC. This gives the protein CASSKGEGAKNIQYF.

Note on this clonotype: A much larger clone lies one base from this, so it may be a read error. Likely a read error: the CDR3 ends without its conserved phenylalanine or tryptophan. This chain joins TRBV7-3 and TRBJ2-4; D might be TRBD2 (6 bases). The CDR3 loop spans 13 amino acids. CDR1 and CDR2 (germline): SGHTA, FQGTGA. The germline V and J ends were trimmed by 1 base and 8 bases, with 9 bases remaining between them. The CDR3 bases are TGTGCCAGCAGCTTAATGAGGGAGGACATTCAGTACCTC. As protein: CASSLMREDIQYL.

The chain links TRBV27 to TRBJ1-2, with D unclear. The V end lost 4 bases, the J end lost 0 bases, and 9 bases lay between the germline ends. CDR1 and CDR2 (germline): MNHEY, SMNVEV (reference sequence). The CDR3 length is 14 residues. The CDR3 loop reads CASSSFISNYGYTF. CDR3 DNA sequence: TGTGCCAGCAGTTCCTTTATCTCTAACTATGGCTACACCTTC.

This clonotype was recorded many times. V is TRBV5-1 and J is TRBJ2-1, with 10 bases aligning to TRBD2. The CDR3 is made up of 15 amino acids. Unmatched junction bases numbered 8, after V lost 2 bases and J lost 9 bases. Looked up from germline, CDR1 is SGHRS and CDR2 is YFSETQ. Written as DNA, the CDR3 is TGCGCCAGCAGCTTACTAGCGGGATCGGCGAGTGAGCAGTTCTTC. The encoded protein is CASSLLAGSASEQFF.